This T cell receptor (beta chain) was sequenced in a study of blood T cell repertoires in COVID-19. Overall study context: Spain, Italy and the United States supplied samples that represented acute and convalescent COVID-19.

In the original analysis: Amplified reference gene primers provided the basis for estimating nucleated cell counts. Sequencing was performed with immunoSEQ multiplex PCR; in TCRdb, only in-frame clones are kept and a portion is missing. Clonal size and the V and J genes are those of that table, whereas D and trimming came from the DNA. This table holds around 260,000 clones, less than 90% found once. Per germline, CDR1 SEHNR and CDR2 FQNEAQ (reference sequence). The CDR3 is made up of 15 amino acids. Unmatched junction bases numbered 13, after V lost 3 bases and J lost 9 bases. This clone was picked up a small number of times.

This chain links TRBV7-9 with TRBJ1-1; 7 bases fit TRBD1. The sequenced sample was peripheral blood. The TCR comes from a man in his sixties with acute or convalescent COVID-19. The CDR3 bases are TGTGCCAGCAGCTTCCAGGGACAGCCGGGGGTGAAAGCTTTCTTT. It translates to CASSFQGQPGVKAFF.